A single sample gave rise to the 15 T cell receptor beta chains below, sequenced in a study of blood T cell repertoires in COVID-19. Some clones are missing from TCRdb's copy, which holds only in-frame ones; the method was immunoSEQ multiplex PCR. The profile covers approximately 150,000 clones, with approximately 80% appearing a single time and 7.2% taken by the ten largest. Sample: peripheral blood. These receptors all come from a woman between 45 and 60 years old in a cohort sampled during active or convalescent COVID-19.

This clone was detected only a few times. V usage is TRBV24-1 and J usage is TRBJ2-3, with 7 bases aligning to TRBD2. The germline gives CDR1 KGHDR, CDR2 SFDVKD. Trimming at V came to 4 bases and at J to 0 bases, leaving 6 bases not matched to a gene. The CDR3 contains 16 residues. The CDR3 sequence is CATSDPSSGSTDTQYF. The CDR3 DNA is TGTGCCACCAGTGACCCTTCTAGCGGTAGCACAGATACGCAGTATTTT.

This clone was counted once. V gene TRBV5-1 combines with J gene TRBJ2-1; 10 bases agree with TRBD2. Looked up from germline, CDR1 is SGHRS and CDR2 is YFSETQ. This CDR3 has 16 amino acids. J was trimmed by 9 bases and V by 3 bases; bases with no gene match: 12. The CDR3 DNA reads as TGCGCCAGCAGCTGGGCTAGCGGGGGAACCAACATTGAGCAGTTCTTC. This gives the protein CASSWASGGTNIEQFF.

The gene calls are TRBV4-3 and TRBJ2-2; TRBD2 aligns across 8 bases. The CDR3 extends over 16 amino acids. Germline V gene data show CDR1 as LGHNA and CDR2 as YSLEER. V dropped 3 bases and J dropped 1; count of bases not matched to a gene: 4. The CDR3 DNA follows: TGCGCCAGCAGCCACGGAGCGGGGGTGAACACCGGGGAGCTGTTTTTT. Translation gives CASSHGAGVNTGELFF.

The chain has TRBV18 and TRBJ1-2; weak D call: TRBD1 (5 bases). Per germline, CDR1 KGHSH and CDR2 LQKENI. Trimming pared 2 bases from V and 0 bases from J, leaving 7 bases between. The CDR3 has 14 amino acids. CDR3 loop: CASSPDSTNYGYTF. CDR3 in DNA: TGTGCCAGCTCACCAGACAGTACTAACTATGGCTACACCTTC.

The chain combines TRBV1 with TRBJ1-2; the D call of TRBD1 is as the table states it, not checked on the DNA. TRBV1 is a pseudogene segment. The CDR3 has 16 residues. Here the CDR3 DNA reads TGCACCAGCAGCCAAGATTTCAGGGTTCACGGCTATGGCTACACCTTC. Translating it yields CTSSQDFRVHGYGYTF.

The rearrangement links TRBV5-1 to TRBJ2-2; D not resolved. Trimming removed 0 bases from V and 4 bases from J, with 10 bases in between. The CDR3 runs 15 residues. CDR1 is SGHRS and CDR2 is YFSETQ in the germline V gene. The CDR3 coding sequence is TGCGCCAGCAGCTTGGGGTATCCCAGCACCGGGGAGCTGTTTTTT. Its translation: CASSLGYPSTGELFF.

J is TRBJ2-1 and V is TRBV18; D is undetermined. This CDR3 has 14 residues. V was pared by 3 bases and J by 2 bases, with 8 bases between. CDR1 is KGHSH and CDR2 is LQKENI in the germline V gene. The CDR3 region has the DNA TGTGCCAGCTCACCTACCGGAGCCTACAATGAGCAGTTCTTC. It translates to CASSPTGAYNEQFF.

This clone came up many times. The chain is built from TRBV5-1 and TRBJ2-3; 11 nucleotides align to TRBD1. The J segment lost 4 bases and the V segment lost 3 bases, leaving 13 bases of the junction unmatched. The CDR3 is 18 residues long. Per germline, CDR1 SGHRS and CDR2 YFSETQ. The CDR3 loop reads CASSSPKPGQGVSDTQYF. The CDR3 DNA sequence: TGCGCCAGCAGCTCCCCCAAACCGGGACAGGGGGTGTCAGATACGCAGTATTTT.

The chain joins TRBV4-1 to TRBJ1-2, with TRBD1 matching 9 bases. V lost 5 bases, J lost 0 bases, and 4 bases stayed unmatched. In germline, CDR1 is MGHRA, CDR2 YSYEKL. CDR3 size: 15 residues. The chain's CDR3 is CASSSGTGSNYGYTF. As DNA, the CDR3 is TGCGCCAGCAGCTCTGGGACAGGGTCTAACTATGGCTACACCTTC.

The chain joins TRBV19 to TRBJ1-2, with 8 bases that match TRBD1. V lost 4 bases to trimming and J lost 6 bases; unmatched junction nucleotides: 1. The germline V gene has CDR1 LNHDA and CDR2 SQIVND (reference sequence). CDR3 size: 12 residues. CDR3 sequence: CASSTGGDGYTF. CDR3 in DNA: TGTGCCAGTAGTACAGGGGGCGATGGCTACACCTTC.

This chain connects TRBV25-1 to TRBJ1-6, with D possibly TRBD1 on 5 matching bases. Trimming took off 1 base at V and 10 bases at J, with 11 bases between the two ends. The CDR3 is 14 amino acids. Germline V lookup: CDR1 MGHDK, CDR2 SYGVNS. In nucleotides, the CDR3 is TGTGCCAGCAGTGAATCCGGGGGTGGGTCACCCCTCCACTTT. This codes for CASSESGGGSPLHF.

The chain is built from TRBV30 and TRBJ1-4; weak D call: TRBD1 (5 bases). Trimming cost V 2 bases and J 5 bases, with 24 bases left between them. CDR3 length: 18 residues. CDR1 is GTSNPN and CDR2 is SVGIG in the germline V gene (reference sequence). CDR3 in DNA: TGTGCCTGGAGTACGAAGGGGCGACAGATCAATTGGAATGAAAAACTGTTTTTT. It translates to CAWSTKGRQINWNEKLFF.

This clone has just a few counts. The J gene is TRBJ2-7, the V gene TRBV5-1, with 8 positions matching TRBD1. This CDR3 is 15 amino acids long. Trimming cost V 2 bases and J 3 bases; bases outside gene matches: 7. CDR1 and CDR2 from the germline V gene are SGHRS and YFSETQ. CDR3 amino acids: CASSFGNRGSYEQYF. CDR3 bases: TGCGCCAGCAGCTTTGGTAACAGGGGGAGCTACGAGCAGTACTTC.

CDR3 in DNA: TGTGCCAGCAGTTATTCGGACAGGGAAAACACTGAAGCTTTCTTT. Its translation: CASSYSDRENTEAFF. J is TRBJ1-1 and V is TRBV6-6, with 8 bases identical to TRBD1. This CDR3 is 15 amino acids long. The junction had 5 bases not matched to a gene; V was cut back by 3 bases and J by 2 bases. Germline CDR1 MNHNY, CDR2 SVGAGI (reference sequence).

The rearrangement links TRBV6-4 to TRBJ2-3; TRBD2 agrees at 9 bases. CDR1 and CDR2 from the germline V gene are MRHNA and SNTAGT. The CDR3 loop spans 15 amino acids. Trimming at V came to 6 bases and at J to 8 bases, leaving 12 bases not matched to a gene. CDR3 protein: CASSATYGGGATQYF. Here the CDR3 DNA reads TGTGCCAGCAGCGCCACCTACGGCGGGGGGGCTACGCAGTATTTT.